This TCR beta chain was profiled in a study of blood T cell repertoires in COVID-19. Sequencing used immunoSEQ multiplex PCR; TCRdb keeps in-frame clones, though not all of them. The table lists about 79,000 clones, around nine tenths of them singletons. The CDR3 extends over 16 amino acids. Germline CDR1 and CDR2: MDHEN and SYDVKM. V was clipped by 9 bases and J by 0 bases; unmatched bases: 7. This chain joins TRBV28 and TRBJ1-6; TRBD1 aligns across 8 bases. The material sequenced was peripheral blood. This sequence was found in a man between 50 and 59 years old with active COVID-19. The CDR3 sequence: CASKQGGSSYNSPLHF. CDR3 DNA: TGTGCCAGTAAACAGGGGGGGAGCTCCTATAATTCACCCCTCCACTTT.